This TCR beta chain was found in a study of early T cells in non-severe SARS-CoV-2 infection. At the level of the study: Sequenced material consisted of bulk RNA (from unsorted whole blood), and chains were unpaired. Findings and caveats of the study: VDJdb matching, biased toward anti-spike CD8 responses, missed private and CD4 specificities.

Regarding this clonotype: What it binds is unknown.

Unique molecular identifiers tagged individual cDNA molecules. TCRdb called the 5' RACE reads again in MiXCR, with one record for every CDR3 protein. The data contain under 85,000 distinct CDR3 sequences, more than 9.5% of them singletons. V was cut by 6 bases and J by 10 bases, with 10 bases left in between. Per the germline V gene, CDR1 is LNHDA and CDR2 is SQIVND (reference sequence). This CDR3 has 11 amino acids. This specimen consisted of whole blood, obtained at baseline. V is TRBV19 and J is TRBJ2-1; D is unclear. The receptor comes from an adult who was a healthcare worker with PCR-confirmed SARS-CoV-2 infection or an uninfected control (not recorded which). CDR3 sequence reads: CASRVSAEQFF. CDR3 bases: TGTGCCAGTAGGGTTTCCGCCGAGCAGTTCTTC.